The 19 T cell receptor beta chains listed next were all sequenced from one sample in a study of TIL therapy for anti-PD-1-resistant metastatic lung cancer. The immunoSEQ assay was v3. Assay used: immunoSEQ multiplex PCR; TCRdb lists only in-frame clones, some missing. The data show about 15,000 clones, about 83% seen once. This sample's time point: pre-treatment sample, taken before nivolumab and TIL therapy. Sequencing was performed on blood, taken at baseline. These receptors all come from a person aged 25 to 79 with non-small cell lung cancer.

The rearrangement links TRBV4-3 to TRBJ1-2; D gene unclear. Trimming removed 0 bases from V and 4 bases from J, with 6 bases in between. The V gene's germline CDR1 is LGHNA and CDR2 YSLEER. This CDR3 spans 13 amino acids. CDR3 loop: CASSQDRGYGYTF. CDR3 sequence (DNA): TGCGCCAGCAGCCAAGATAGAGGCTATGGCTACACCTTC.

As concerns this clone: One junction end does not reproduce the germline sequence, and a read error may be involved. The chain has TRBV20-1 and TRBJ1-1; D is unclear. CDR3 size: 8 residues. Germline V gives CDR1 DFQATT, CDR2 SNEGSKA (reference sequence). The CDR3 protein is CSPPDGIF. As DNA, the CDR3 is TGCAGCCCTCCAGACGGAATCTTT.

The chain uses TRBV5-8 and TRBJ2-7; TRBD2 is a possible D gene (6 bases). Germline values: CDR1 SGHTS, CDR2 YDEGEE. This CDR3 contains 14 residues. Trimming pared 7 bases from V and 6 bases from J, leaving 20 bases between. In nucleotides, the CDR3 is TGTGCCAGCTACCGACTGGAGGGGTTTCGCGAGCAGTACGTC. Protein sequence: CASYRLEGFREQYV.

The chain carries TRBV9 and TRBJ2-4; no clear D gene. Germline CDR1 reads SGDLS; CDR2 reads YYNGEE. V lost 3 bases to trimming and J lost 7 bases, with 5 bases between them. This CDR3 has 11 amino acids. The CDR3 region has the DNA TGTGCCAGCAGCGACCAGAACATTCAGTACTTC. It is translated as CASSDQNIQYF.

The rearrangement uses TRBV10-3 and TRBJ1-2, with D unclear. Germline V gene lookup returns CDR1 ENHRY and CDR2 SYGVKD. The CDR3 sequence is 12 residues long. The V gene lost 4 bases and the J gene lost 6 bases, with 9 bases spanning the gap. The CDR3: CAISGDLNGYTF. CDR3 nucleotides: TGTGCCATCAGTGGAGACCTCAATGGCTACACCTTC.

This chain connects TRBV5-5 to TRBJ2-3; D may be TRBD1 (6 bases). Per germline, CDR1 SGHKS and CDR2 YYEKEE (reference sequence). Trimming took off 0 bases at V and 1 base at J, with 12 bases between the two ends. The CDR3 loop spans 16 amino acids. The CDR3 spells CASSLVLTGRTDTQYF. DNA of the CDR3: TGTGCCAGCAGCTTGGTTCTCACAGGGCGCACAGATACGCAGTATTTT. Full variable domain (missing parts from reference TRBV5-5 and TRBJ2-3): DAGVTQSPTHLIKTRGQQVTLRCSPISGHKSVSWYQQVLGQGPQFIFQYYEKEERGRGNFPDRFSARQFPNYSSELNVNALLLGDSALYLCASSLVLTGRTDTQYFGPGTRLTVL.

V and J are TRBV11-2 and TRBJ1-6, with a weak D call TRBD1 (5 bases). Germline V gives CDR1 SGHAT, CDR2 FQNNGV. This CDR3 comprises 14 residues. Trimming pared 1 base from V and 4 bases from J, leaving 5 bases between. The CDR3 region is CASSLAGYNSPLHF. The DNA of the CDR3 is TGTGCCAGCAGCTTAGCAGGGTATAATTCACCCCTCCACTTT. The full variable domain, its missing parts supplied by reference TRBV11-2 and TRBJ1-6, is EAGVAQSPRYKIIEKRQSVAFWCNPISGHATLYWYQQILGQGPKLLIQFQNNGVVDDSQLPKDRFSAERLKGVDSTLKIQPAKLEDSAVYLCASSLAGYNSPLHFGNGTRLTVT.

This clone occurred a few times. The V gene is TRBV6-6, the J gene TRBJ2-5; TRBD1 agrees at 7 bases. CDR1 is MNHNY and CDR2 is SVGAGI in the germline V gene (reference sequence). Trimming removed 5 bases from V and 0 bases from J; junction bases left unmatched: 9. The CDR3 length is 16 residues. CDR3 loop: CASSIGTALYQETQYF. The CDR3 nucleotides read TGTGCCAGCAGTATTGGGACAGCGTTGTACCAAGAGACCCAGTACTTC.

The V gene is TRBV2, the J gene TRBJ2-1; maybe TRBD2 (5 bases). Germline lookup yields CDR1 SNHLY and CDR2 FYNNEI. The CDR3 loop spans 15 amino acids. V was shortened by 1 base and J by 7 bases, with 14 bases between the two germline ends. DNA for the CDR3: TGTGCCAGCAGTGAAGAAAGACTACAAATGAATGAGCAGTTCTTC. Translating gives CASSEERLQMNEQFF.

The chain combines TRBV2 with TRBJ2-1, with 8 bases fitting TRBD2. This CDR3 is 15 amino acids long. Germline lookup yields CDR1 SNHLY and CDR2 FYNNEI. V lost 5 bases and J lost 3; bases outside the gene matches: 6. The CDR3 DNA reads as TGTGCCAGCAGTCAAGAGCGGGGGAACTACAATGAGCAGTTCTTC. It translates to CASSQERGNYNEQFF.

The chain uses TRBV28 and TRBJ2-5; 8 positions agree with TRBD1. V trimming: 11 bases; J trimming: 7 bases; junction bases outside the gene matches: 15. The CDR3 is made up of 14 amino acids. Germline V gene sequence: CDR1 MDHEN, CDR2 SYDVKM. CDR3 bases: TGTGCCGCCCGTCTCGGGCAGGGGGCGGGGACCCAGTACTTC. Its protein is CAARLGQGAGTQYF.

This chain uses TRBV25-1 with TRBJ2-7; possibly TRBD1 or TRBD2 for D (6 bases each). Trimming shortened V by 5 bases and J by 6 bases, and 23 bases separated the two germline ends. Germline V gives CDR1 MGHDK, CDR2 SYGVNS. This CDR3 has 16 residues. The chain's CDR3 is CASSRLPSAGTREQYV. CDR3 in DNA: TGTGCCAGCAGTCGCCTCCCGTCCGCGGGGACACGCGAGCAGTACGTC.

The CDR3 bases are TGTGCCATCAGTGAGACTAGCGGGGGTAAAGAGACCCAGTACTTC. Translating it yields CAISETSGGKETQYF. The rearrangement uses TRBV10-3 and TRBJ2-5; 11 nucleotides align to TRBD2. This CDR3 contains 15 residues. CDR1 and CDR2 from the germline V gene are ENHRY and SYGVKD. J gave up 3 bases and V 2 bases, and 2 bases lay outside the gene matches.

The V call is TRBV7-3, the J call TRBJ2-1; no reliable D call. Trimming took 1 base from V and 3 from J, leaving 7 bases between them. The germline V gene encodes CDR1 SGHTA and CDR2 FQGTGA. This CDR3 is 14 amino acids long. As DNA, the CDR3 is TGTGCCAGCAGCTTAAGAGTCGGCTACAATGAGCAGTTCTTC. It encodes CASSLRVGYNEQFF. The variable domain in full, completed from reference TRBV7-3 and TRBJ2-1, reads GAGVSQTPSNKVTEKGKYVELRCDPISGHTALYWYRQSLGQGPEFLIYFQGTGAADDSGLPNDRFFAVRPEGSVSTLKIQRTERGDSAVYLCASSLRVGYNEQFFGPGTRLTVL.

The chain employs TRBV7-9 and TRBJ2-3; TRBD1 or TRBD2 may be the D gene (5 bases each). The germline CDR1 and CDR2 sequences are SEHNR and FQNEAQ (reference sequence). Trimming shortened V by 1 base and J by 1 base, and 12 bases separated the two germline ends. The CDR3 extends over 16 amino acids. This CDR3 is CASSLGGTTGTDTQYF. The CDR3 nucleotides are TGTGCCAGCAGCTTAGGGGGGACCACTGGCACAGATACGCAGTATTTT.

The V and J genes are TRBV5-8 and TRBJ1-2; no clear D gene. The V and J ends lost 4 bases and 4 bases respectively, with 11 bases between them. The CDR3 extends over 13 amino acids. CDR1 is SGHTS and CDR2 is YDEGEE in the germline V gene. The CDR3 region has the DNA TGTGCCAGCAGCCCCGAAGGGATCTATGGCTACACCTTC. Its translation is CASSPEGIYGYTF.

This rearrangement joins TRBV6-1 to TRBJ2-1; 11 nucleotides align to TRBD2. CDR3 size: 13 residues. Germline CDR1 MNHNS, CDR2 SASEGT. Trimming took 6 bases from V and 10 from J; bases not matched to a gene: 5. CDR3 loop: CASRGTSGYEQFF. Written as DNA, the CDR3 is TGTGCCAGCAGGGGGACTAGCGGATACGAGCAGTTCTTC.

This sequence joins TRBV7-9 and TRBJ2-7; 10 positions match TRBD2. With 0 bases clipped from V and 11 bases from J, the junction kept 4 bases outside the gene matches. CDR1 SEHNR and CDR2 FQNEAQ come from the germline V gene (reference sequence). CDR3 size: 13 residues. Here the CDR3 reads CASSLAQRGGEYV. The CDR3 DNA reads TGTGCCAGCAGCTTAGCGCAGCGGGGGGGGGAGTACGTC.

This clone was observed once. The chain employs TRBV28 and TRBJ2-5; the match to TRBD1 covers 7 bases. Unmatched junction bases numbered 10, after V lost 6 bases and J lost 3 bases. This CDR3 contains 15 residues. Per the germline V gene, CDR1 is MDHEN and CDR2 is SYDVKM. CDR3 nucleotide sequence: TGTGCCAGCAGGGGGGCCGGGACAGAAGAAGAGACCCAGTACTTC. Its translation: CASRGAGTEEETQYF.